The table lists the clone carrying this TCR beta chain with a few counts. Antigen: not known. As the method for making TCR beta libraries, quantitative 5'-RACE with molecular barcodes was used. TCRdb redid the calling of the 5' RACE reads with MiXCR, one entry per CDR3 protein. The profile shows some 840,000 distinct CDR3 sequences, around 11% of them singletons. Germline loops: CDR1 MNHNS, CDR2 SASEGT. The V and J ends lost 6 bases and 0 bases respectively, with 15 bases between them. The CDR3 sequence is 15 residues long. These data are taken from a study of CD8 T cells in ankylosing spondylitis. Overall study results and limits: Blood of patients with ankylosing spondylitis appeared to be characterized by a TCR beta motif of eight or nine highly homologous variants. Matched ankylosing spondylitis synovial fluid reportedly contained a significantly enriched population of disease-linked clones. Both synovial fluid and blood in reactive arthritis had previously been reported to carry some motif variants.

This TCR came from a male donor with ankylosing spondylitis. The genes are TRBV6-1 and TRBJ2-7; no clear D gene. The sample was blood, either unsorted or a sorted T cell fraction (not recorded which). In nucleotides, the CDR3 is TGTGCCAGCAGCCGGGTGAAGGACGTCTCCTACGAGCAGTACTTC. It codes for CASSRVKDVSYEQYF.